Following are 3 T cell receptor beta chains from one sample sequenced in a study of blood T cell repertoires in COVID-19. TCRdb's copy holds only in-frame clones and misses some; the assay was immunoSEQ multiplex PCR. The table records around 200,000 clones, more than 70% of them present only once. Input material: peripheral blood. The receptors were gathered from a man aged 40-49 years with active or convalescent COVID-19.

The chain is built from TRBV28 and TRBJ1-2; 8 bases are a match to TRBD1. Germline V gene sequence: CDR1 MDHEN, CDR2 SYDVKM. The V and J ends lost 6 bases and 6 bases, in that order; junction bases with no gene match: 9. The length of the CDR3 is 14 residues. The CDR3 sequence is CASRSGQGSNGYTF. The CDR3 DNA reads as TGTGCCAGCAGGTCAGGACAGGGCAGTAATGGCTACACCTTC.

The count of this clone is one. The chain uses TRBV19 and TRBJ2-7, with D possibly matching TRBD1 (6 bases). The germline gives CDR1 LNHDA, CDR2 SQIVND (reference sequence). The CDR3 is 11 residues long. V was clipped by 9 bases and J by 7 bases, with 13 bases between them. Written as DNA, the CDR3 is TGTGCCAGCAGAGGGGGTTGGGAGCAGTACTTC. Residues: CASRGGWEQYF.

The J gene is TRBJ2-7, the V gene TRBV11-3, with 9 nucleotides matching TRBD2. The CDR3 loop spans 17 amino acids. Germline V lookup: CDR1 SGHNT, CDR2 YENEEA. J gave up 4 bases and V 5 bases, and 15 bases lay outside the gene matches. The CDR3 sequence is CASSQVYGGRAYYEQYF. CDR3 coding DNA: TGTGCCAGCAGCCAAGTGTATGGCGGGAGGGCATATTACGAGCAGTACTTC.